Included here is one T cell receptor (beta chain) sequence, with context. Its antigen remains unknown. In the PCR, 60 Vbeta and 13 Jbeta primers were used. Clones were sequenced by immunoSEQ multiplex PCR, and TCRdb holds only the in-frame ones, with some missing. The table lists some 150,000 clones, 55% to 70% of them singletons, with 2.5% to 3.5% in the top ten. This CDR3 is 15 amino acids long. Germline V gene data show CDR1 as SGHAT and CDR2 as FQNNGV. V lost 5 bases, J lost 0 bases, and 13 bases lay in between. At sampling all donors were nominally healthy, likely with unrecorded immune exposures. This specimen belongs to a study of cytomegalovirus exposure and HLA in healthy donors. General study results and limits: Among TCR sequences, most were rare, though some public TCRs appeared in many donors. It was only CMV serostatus that was available as immune exposure information. TCR beta V- and J-gene trimming was later associated with a missense DCLRE1C variant.

This chain uses TRBV11-2 with TRBJ1-1; tentatively, D is TRBD1 (6 bases). The sequence derives from a woman in her twenties or thirties in good health and CMV-seropositive. Sequenced: PBMCs. The CDR3 coding sequence is TGTGCCAGCAGCGTCCTCAGGGGCTTGAACACTGAAGCTTTCTTT. Its protein is CASSVLRGLNTEAFF.